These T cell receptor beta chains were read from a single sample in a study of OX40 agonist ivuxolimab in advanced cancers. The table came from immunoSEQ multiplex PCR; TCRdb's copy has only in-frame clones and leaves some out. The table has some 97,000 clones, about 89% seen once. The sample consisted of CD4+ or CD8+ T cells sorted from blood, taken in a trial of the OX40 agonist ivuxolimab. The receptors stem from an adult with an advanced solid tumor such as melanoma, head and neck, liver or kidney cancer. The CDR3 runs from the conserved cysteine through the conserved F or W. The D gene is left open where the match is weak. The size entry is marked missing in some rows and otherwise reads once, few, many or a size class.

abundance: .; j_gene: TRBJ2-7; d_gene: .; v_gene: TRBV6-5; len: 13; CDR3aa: CASSYGFSGKLIF; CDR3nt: TGTGCCAGCAGTTACGGGTTTAGCGGAAAATTGATCTTC
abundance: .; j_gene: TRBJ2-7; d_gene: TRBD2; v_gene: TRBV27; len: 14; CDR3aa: CASKPASGSYEQYF; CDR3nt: TGTGCCAGCAAACCCGCTAGCGGTTCCTACGAGCAGTACTTC
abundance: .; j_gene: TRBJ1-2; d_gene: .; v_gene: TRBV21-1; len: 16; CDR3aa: CASSKASNRAPTGYTF; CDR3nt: TGTGCCAGCAGCAAAGCGTCGAACAGGGCACCGACTGGCTACACCTTC
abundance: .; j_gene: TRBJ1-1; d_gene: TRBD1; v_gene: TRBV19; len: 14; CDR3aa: CASSMGLQGAEAFF; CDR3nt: TGTGCCAGTAGTATGGGGCTACAGGGGGCTGAAGCTTTCTTT
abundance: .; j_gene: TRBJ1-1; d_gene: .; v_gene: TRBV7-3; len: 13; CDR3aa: CASSLNRNTEAFF; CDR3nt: TGTGCCAGCAGCTTAAACAGGAACACTGAAGCTTTCTTT
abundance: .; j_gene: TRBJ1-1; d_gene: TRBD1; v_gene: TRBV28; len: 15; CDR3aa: CASSPHRGGNTEAFF; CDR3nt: TGTGCCAGCAGTCCTCACAGGGGTGGGAACACTGAAGCTTTCTTT
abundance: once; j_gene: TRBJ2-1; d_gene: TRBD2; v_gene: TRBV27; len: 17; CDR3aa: CASSAFGLAGGGREQFF; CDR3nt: TGTGCCAGCAGTGCTTTTGGACTAGCGGGAGGTGGGCGGGAGCAGTTCTTC
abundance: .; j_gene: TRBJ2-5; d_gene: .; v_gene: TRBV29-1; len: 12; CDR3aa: CSAGRVKETQYF; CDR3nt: TGCAGCGCCGGAAGGGTGAAAGAGACCCAGTACTTC
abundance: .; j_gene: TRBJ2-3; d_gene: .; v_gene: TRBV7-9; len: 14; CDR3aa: CASSLGMAGDTQYF; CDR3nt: TGTGCCAGCAGCTTAGGGATGGCAGGAGATACGCAGTATTTT
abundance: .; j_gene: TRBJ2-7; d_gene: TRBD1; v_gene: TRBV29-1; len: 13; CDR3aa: CSVSMTGVYEQYF; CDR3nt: TGCAGCGTCTCCATGACAGGGGTCTACGAGCAGTACTTC
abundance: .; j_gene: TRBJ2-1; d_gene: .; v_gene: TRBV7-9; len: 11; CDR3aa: CASSRIGEQFF; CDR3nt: TGTGCCAGCAGCCGGATTGGTGAGCAGTTCTTC
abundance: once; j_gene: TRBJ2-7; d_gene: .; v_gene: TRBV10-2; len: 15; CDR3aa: CASSGRGQPEREQYF; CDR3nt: TGCGCCAGCAGTGGTCGTGGACAGCCCGAGCGCGAGCAGTACTTC
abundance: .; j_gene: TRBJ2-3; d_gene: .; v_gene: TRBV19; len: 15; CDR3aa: CASSMDLLVTDTQYF; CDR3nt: TGTGCCAGTAGTATGGACCTCCTAGTCACAGATACGCAGTATTTT
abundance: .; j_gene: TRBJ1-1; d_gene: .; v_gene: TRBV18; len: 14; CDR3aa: CASSPLQVNTEAFF; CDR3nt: TGTGCCAGCTCACCCCTACAGGTGAACACTGAAGCTTTCTTT
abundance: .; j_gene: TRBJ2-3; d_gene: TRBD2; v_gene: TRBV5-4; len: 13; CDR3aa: CASSLAGGGRPYF; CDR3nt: TGTGCCAGCAGCTTGGCCGGGGGGGGGAGACCGTATTTT
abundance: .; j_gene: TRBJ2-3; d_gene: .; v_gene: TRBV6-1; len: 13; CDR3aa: CASSEDQRDTQYF; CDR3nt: TGTGCCAGCAGTGAAGACCAGCGCGATACGCAGTATTTT
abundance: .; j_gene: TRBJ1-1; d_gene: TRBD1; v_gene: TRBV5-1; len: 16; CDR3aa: CASSPGQGSMNTEAFF; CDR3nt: TGCGCCAGCAGCCCCGGACAGGGAAGTATGAACACTGAAGCTTTCTTT
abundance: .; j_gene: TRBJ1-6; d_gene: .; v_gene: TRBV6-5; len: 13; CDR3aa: CASSPGGPTPLHF; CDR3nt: TGTGCCAGCAGTCCCGGGGGGCCGACACCCCTCCACTTT
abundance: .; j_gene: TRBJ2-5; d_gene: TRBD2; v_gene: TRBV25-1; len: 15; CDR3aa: CASSKSGRYQETQYF; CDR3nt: TGTGCCAGCAGTAAGAGCGGGAGGTACCAAGAGACCCAGTACTTC
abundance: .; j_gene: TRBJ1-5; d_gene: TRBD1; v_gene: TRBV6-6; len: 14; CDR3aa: CASSGGQGAQPQHF; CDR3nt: TGTGCCAGCAGTGGAGGACAGGGGGCGCAGCCCCAGCATTTT
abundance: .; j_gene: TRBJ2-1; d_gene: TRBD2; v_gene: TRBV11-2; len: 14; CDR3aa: CASSLGRVYNEQFF; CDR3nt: TGTGCCAGCAGCCTCGGGAGGGTATACAATGAGCAGTTCTTC
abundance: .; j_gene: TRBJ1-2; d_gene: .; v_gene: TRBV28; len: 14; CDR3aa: CAAKQGGGDYGYTF; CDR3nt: TGTGCCGCAAAACAGGGAGGAGGGGACTATGGCTACACCTTC
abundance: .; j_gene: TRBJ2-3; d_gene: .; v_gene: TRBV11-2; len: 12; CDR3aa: CASSPPGGTQYF; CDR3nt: TGTGCCAGCAGCCCTCCCGGTGGTACGCAGTATTTT
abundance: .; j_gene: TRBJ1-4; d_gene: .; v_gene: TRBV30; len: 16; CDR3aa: CAWSPTGWGTNEKLFF; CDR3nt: TGTGCCTGGAGTCCTACAGGGTGGGGGACTAATGAAAAACTGTTTTTT
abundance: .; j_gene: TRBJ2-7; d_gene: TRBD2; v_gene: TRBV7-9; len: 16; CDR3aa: CASSLEGLAGSYEQYF; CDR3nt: TGTGCCAGCAGCTTAGAAGGACTAGCGGGCTCCTACGAGCAGTACTTC
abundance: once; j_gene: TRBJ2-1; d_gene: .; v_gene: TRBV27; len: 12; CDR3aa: CASRHWAGQQFF; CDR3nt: TGTGCCAGCAGACACTGGGCGGGTCAGCAGTTCTTC
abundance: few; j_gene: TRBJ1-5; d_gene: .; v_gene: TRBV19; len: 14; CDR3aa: CASGPLGENQPQHF; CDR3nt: TGTGCCAGTGGCCCCCTCGGGGAGAATCAGCCCCAGCATTTT
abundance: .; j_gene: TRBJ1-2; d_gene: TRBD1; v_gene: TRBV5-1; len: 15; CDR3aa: CASSLDQNHRGDYTF; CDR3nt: TGCGCCAGCAGCTTGGACCAAAACCACAGGGGTGACTACACCTTC
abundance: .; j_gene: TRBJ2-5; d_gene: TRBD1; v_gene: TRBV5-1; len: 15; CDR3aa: CASSLGRGHQETQYF; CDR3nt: TGCGCCAGCAGCTTAGGCAGGGGGCACCAAGAGACCCAGTACTTC
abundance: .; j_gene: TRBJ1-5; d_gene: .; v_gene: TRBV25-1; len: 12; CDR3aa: CASRGGNQPQHF; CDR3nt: TGTGCCAGCAGGGGAGGGAATCAGCCCCAGCATTTT
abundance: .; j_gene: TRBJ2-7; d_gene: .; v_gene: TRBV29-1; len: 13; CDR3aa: CSVAGRVHHEQYF; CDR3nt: TGCAGCGTTGCGGGCAGGGTTCATCACGAGCAGTACTTC
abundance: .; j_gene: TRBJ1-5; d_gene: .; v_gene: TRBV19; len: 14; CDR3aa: CASRVHGSNQPQHF; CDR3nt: TGTGCCAGTAGGGTCCACGGAAGCAATCAGCCCCAGCATTTT
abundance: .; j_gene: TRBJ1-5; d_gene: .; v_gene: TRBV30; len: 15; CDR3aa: CAWSGDSLGYQPQHF; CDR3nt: TGTGCCTGGAGTGGCGACAGCTTGGGCTATCAGCCCCAGCATTTT
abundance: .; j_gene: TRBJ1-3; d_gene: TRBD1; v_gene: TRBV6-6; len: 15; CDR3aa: CASRDRGLSGNTIYF; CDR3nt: TGTGCCAGCAGGGACAGGGGGTTATCTGGAAACACCATATATTTT
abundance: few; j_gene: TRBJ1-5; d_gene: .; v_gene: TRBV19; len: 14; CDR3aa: CASSIDTREGPQHF; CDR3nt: TGTGCCAGTAGTATTGACACCCGCGAAGGACCCCAGCATTTT
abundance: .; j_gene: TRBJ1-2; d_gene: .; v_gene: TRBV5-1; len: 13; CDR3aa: CASSLRQAGGYTF; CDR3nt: TGCGCCAGCAGCCTAAGACAGGCCGGGGGCTACACCTTC
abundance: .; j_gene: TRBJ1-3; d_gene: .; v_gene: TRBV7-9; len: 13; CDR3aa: CATGEGSGNTIYF; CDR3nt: TGTGCCACAGGAGAGGGCTCTGGAAACACCATATATTTT
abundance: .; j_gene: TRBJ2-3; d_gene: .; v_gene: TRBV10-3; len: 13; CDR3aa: CAISESGRDTQYF; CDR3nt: TGTGCCATCAGTGAGTCGGGGAGGGATACGCAGTATTTT
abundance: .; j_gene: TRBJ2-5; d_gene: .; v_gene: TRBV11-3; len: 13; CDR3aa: CASSLAGLETQYF; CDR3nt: TGTGCCAGCAGCTTAGCTGGCCTAGAGACCCAGTACTTC
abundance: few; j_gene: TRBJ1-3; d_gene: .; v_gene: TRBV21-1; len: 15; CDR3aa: CASSKEPCSGNTIYF; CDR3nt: TGTGCCAGCAGCAAAGAACCGTGCTCTGGAAACACCATATATTTT
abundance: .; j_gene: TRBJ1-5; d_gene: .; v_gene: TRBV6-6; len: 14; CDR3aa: CASSYGQSNQPQHF; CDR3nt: TGTGCCAGCAGTTACGGGCAAAGCAATCAGCCCCAGCATTTT